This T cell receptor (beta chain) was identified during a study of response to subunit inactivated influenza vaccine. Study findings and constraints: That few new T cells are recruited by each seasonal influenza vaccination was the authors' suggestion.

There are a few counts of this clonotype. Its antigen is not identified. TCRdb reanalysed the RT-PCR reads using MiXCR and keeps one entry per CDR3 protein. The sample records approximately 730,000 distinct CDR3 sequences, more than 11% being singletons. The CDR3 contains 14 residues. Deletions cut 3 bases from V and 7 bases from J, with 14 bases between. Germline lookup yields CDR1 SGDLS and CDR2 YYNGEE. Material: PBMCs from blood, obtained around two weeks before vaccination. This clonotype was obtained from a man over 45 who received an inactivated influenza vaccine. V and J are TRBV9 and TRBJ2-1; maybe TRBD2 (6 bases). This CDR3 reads CASSGAGTRNEQFF. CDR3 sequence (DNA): TGTGCCAGCAGCGGGGCCGGGACTCGGAATGAGCAGTTCTTC.